This T cell receptor beta chain was obtained from a study of Ad26.COV2.S vaccination and SARS-CoV-2 variants. Using immunoSEQ multiplex PCR, the repertoire was profiled, and TCRdb retains in-frame clones only, with some absent. The sample includes 180,000 or so clones, around nine tenths seen only once; the top ten take approximately 6%. The germline V gene encodes CDR1 MNHEY and CDR2 SMNVEV (reference sequence). The CDR3 has 15 amino acids. V shed 6 bases and J 6 bases; nucleotides not matched to a gene: 8. This clone was observed once. The gene calls are TRBV27 and TRBJ2-1; the match to TRBD2 covers 10 bases. Sequences were derived from peripheral blood, sampled after recovery from COVID-19. The TCR originated in a human donor who had recovered from COVID-19. The CDR3 DNA is TGTGCCAGCAGCTCCTCGGTAGCGGGAGGCAATGAGCAGTTCTTC. Translated: CASSSSVAGGNEQFF.